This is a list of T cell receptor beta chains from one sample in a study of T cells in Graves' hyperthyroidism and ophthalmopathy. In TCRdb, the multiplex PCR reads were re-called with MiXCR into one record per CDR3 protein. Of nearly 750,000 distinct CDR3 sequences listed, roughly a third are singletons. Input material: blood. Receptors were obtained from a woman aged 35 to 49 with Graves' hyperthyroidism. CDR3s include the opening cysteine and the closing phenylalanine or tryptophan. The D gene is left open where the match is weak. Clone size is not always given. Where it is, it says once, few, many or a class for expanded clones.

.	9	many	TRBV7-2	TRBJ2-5	CARPAGQYF	TGTGCCCGACCCGCGGGGCAGTACTTC
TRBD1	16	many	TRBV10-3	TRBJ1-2	CAISDRDRGAHYGYTF	TGTGCCATCAGTGATCGGGACAGGGGGGCTCACTATGGCTACACCTTC
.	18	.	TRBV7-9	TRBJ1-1	CASSQALTLASLNTEAFF	TGCGCCAGCAGCCAAGCGTTAACACTAGCGAGCCTGAACACTGAAGCTTTCTTT
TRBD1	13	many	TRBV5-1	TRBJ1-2	CASRTGFRYGYTF	TGCGCCAGCAGGACAGGGTTTCGCTATGGCTACACCTTC
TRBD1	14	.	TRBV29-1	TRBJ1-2	CSGGQEQETGERTF	TGCAGCGGAGGACAGGAGCAAGAGACAGGTGAACGAACCTTC
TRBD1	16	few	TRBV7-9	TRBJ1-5	CASSQDLGQGGGPQHF	TGTGCCAGCAGCCAAGATTTGGGACAGGGGGGGGGGCCCCAGCATTTT
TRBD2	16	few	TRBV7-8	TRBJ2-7	CASSQEGTGGGYEQYF	TGTGCCAGCAGCCAAGAAGGGACGGGAGGGGGCTACGAGCAGTACTTC
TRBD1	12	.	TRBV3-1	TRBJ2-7	CASSQGTGAAFF	TGTGCCAGCAGCCAAGGGACAGGCGCCGCATTCTTC
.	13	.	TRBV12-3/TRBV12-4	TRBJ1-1	CASSLFKAGIALF	TGTGCCAGCAGTTTATTCAAAGCCGGGATAGCTCTCTTT
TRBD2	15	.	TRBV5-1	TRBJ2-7	CASSSAGGGSYEQYF	TGCGCCAGCAGCTCAGCGGGAGGAGGGTCCTACGAGCAGTACTTC
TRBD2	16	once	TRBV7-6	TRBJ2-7	CASSSPPGRGLHEQYF	TGTGCCAGCAGTTCGCCCCCGGGACGGGGACTACACGAGCAGTACTTC
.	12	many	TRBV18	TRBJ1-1	CASSPRATEAFF	TGTGCCAGCTCACCAAGGGCAACTGAAGCTTTCTTT
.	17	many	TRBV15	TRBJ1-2	CATSSPRGTGIYYGYTF	TGTGCCACCAGCAGCCCTCGGGGGACCGGGATTTACTATGGCTACACCTTC
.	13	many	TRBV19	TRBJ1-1	CASDSSRGTEAFF	TGTGCCAGTGACAGCAGCCGGGGCACTGAAGCTTTCTTT
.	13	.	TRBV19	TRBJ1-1	CASSWARATEAFF	TGTGCCAGCAGCTGGGCCAGGGCCACTGAAGCTTTCTTT
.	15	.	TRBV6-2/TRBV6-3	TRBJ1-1	CASSSRDRMNTEAFF	TGTGCCAGCAGTTCGCGCGACAGAATGAACACTGAAGCTTTCTTT
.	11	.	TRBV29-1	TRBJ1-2	CSVVSPGGYTF	TGCAGCGTTGTAAGTCCCGGGGGCTACACCTTC
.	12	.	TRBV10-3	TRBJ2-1	CAISESSNEQFF	TGTGCCATCAGTGAGTCGAGCAATGAGCAGTTCTTC
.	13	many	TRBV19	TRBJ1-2	CASSIRLNYGYTF	TGTGCCAGTAGTATAAGGCTGAACTATGGCTACACCTTC
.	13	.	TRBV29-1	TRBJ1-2	CSVETTANYGYTF	TGCAGCGTTGAAACGACAGCTAACTATGGCTACACCTTC
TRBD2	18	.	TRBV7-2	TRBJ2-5	CASSLGTSGRAYQETQYF	TGTGCCAGCAGCCTAGGGACTAGCGGGAGAGCCTACCAAGAGACCCAGTACTTC
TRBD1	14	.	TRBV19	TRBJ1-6	CASHLGQGSSPLHF	TGTGCCAGCCACCTGGGACAGGGGAGTTCACCCCTCCACTTT
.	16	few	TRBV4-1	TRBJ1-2	CASSQDHTRRSYGYTF	TGCGCCAGCAGCCAAGATCATACCAGGCGTTCCTATGGCTACACCTTC
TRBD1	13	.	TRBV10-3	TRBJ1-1	CAIRDRENTEAFF	TGTGCCATAAGGGACAGGGAGAACACTGAAGCTTTCTTT
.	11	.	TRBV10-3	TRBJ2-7	CAIREAGEQYF	TGTGCCATCAGGGAGGCAGGAGAGCAGTACTTC
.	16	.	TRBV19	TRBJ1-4	CASSYSFRARSEKLFF	TGTGCCAGCAGTTACTCCTTCCGGGCGCGGAGTGAAAAACTGTTTTTT
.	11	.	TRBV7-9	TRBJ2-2	CASNPAGELFF	TGTGCCAGTAACCCAGCCGGGGAGCTGTTTTTT
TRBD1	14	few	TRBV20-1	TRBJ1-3	CSAPGRGPGNTIYF	TGCAGTGCTCCGGGCAGGGGGCCGGGAAACACCATATATTTT
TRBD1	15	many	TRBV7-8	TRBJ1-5	CASSADRGLSQPQHF	TGTGCCAGCAGCGCGGACAGGGGGCTAAGTCAGCCCCAGCATTTT
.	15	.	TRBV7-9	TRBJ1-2	CASSKGRIDNYGYTF	TGTGCCAGCTCGAAGGGGCGGATTGATAACTATGGCTACACCTTC
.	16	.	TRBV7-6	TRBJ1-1	CASSSAPGHQNTEAFF	TGTGCCAGCAGCTCTGCCCCGGGACACCAGAACACTGAAGCTTTCTTT